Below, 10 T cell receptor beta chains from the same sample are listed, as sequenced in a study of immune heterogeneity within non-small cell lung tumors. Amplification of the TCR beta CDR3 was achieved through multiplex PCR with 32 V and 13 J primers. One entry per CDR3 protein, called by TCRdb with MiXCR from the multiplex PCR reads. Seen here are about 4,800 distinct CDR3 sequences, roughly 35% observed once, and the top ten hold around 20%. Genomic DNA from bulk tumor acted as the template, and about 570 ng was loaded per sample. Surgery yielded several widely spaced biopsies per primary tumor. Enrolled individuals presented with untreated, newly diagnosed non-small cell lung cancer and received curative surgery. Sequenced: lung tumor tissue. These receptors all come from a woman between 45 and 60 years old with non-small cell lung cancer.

CDR3: CSALDRVGYGYTF. CDR3 nucleotides: TGCAGTGCTCTAGACAGGGTTGGGTATGGCTACACCTTC. The chain has TRBV20-1 and TRBJ1-2; 7 bases fit TRBD1. In germline, CDR1 is DFQATT, CDR2 SNEGSKA (reference sequence). The V gene end was trimmed by 5 bases and the J gene end by 5 bases; junction bases not matched to a gene: 8. This CDR3 comprises 13 residues.

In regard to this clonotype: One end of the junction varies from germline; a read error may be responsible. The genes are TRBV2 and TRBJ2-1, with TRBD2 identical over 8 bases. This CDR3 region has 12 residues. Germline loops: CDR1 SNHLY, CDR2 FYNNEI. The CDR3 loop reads CSSSEAGEEQFF. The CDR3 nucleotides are TGTTCCAGCAGTGAAGCGGGGGAGGAGCAGTTCTTC.

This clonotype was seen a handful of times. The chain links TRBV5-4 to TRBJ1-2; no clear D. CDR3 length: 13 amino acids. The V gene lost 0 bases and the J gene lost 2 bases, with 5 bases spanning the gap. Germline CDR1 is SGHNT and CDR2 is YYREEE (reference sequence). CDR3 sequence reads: CASSLGQNYGYTF. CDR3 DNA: TGTGCCAGCAGCTTGGGACAAAACTATGGCTACACCTTC. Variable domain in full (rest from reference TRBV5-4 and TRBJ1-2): ETGVTQSPTHLIKTRGQQVTLRCSSQSGHNTVSWYQQALGQGPQFIFQYYREEENGRGNFPPRFSGLQFPNYSSELNVNALELDDSALYLCASSLGQNYGYTFGSGTRLTVV.

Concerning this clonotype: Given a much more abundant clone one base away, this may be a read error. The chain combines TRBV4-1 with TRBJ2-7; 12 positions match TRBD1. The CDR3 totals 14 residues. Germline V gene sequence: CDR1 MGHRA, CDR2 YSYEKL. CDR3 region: CASSQPGTGGEQHF. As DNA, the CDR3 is TGCGCCAGCAGCCAACCCGGGACAGGGGGCGAGCAGCACTTC.

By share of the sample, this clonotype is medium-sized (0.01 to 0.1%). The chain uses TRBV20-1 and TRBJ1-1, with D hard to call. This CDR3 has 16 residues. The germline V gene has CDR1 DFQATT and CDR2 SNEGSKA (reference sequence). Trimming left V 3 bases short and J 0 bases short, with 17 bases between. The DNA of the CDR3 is TGCAGTGCTAGTGGGGTGGGGTTTTTGGTGAACACTGAAGCTTTCTTT. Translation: CSASGVGFLVNTEAFF.

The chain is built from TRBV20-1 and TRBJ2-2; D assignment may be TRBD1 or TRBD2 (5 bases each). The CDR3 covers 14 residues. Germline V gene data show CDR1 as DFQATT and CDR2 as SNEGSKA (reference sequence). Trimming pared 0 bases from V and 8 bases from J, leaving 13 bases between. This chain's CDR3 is CSARDSTWGGELFF. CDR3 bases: TGCAGTGCTAGAGATTCGACCTGGGGGGGGGAGCTGTTTTTT.

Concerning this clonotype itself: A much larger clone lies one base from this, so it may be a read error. The CDR3 loop reads CATTRGQVNTEAFF. The CDR3 nucleotides read TGTGCCACCACGAGGGGACAGGTGAACACTGAAGCTTTCTTT. The gene calls are TRBV15 and TRBJ1-1; 8 bases line up with TRBD1. J gave up 0 bases and V 7 bases, and 4 bases lay outside the gene matches. CDR1 and CDR2 from the germline V gene are LNHNV and YYDKDF (reference sequence). The CDR3 runs to 14 residues.

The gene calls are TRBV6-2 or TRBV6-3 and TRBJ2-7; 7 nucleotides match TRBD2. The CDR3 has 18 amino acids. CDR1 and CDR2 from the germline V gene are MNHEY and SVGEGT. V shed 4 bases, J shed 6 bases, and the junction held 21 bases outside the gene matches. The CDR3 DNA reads TGTGCCAGCAGTTCCCCCCCCCCCCCGGGAAGCGGGGACGGCGAGCAGTACTTC. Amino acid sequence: CASSSPPPPGSGDGEQYF.

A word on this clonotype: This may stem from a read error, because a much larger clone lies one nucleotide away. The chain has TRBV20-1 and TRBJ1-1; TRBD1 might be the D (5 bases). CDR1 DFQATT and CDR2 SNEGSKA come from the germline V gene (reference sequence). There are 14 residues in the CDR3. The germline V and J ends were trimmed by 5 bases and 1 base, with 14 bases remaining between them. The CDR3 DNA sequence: TGCAGTGCTGACCCAAGCGGGGGGAACACTGAAGCTTTCTTT. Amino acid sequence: CSADPSGGNTEAFF.

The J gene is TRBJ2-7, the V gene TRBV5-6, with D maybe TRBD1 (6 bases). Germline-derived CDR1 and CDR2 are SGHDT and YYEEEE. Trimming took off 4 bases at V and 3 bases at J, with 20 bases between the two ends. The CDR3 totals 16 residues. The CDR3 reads CASSVTGVQGYYEQYF. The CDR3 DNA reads TGTGCCAGCAGCGTAACTGGCGTACAGGGATACTACGAGCAGTACTTC.